A single sample gave rise to the 26 T cell receptor beta chains below, sequenced in a study of cytomegalovirus exposure and HLA in healthy donors. Primers for the PCR totalled 60 Vbeta and 13 Jbeta. Measured with immunoSEQ multiplex PCR; TCRdb has only the in-frame clones, and not every one. The sample includes under 120,000 clones, 70% to 85% of them seen just once. Sequencing used PBMCs. The receptors come from a middle-aged woman in good health and CMV-seronegative.

The J gene is TRBJ2-5, the V gene TRBV7-2, with D uncertain. V lost 5 bases and J 1 base, leaving 8 bases between the germline ends. This CDR3 contains 13 residues. The germline V gene encodes CDR1 SGHTA and CDR2 FQGNSA. Here the CDR3 reads CASSRRSQETQYF. DNA for the CDR3: TGTGCCAGCAGCCGCCGGAGCCAAGAGACCCAGTACTTC.

This clone was seen just once. This rearrangement joins TRBV28 to TRBJ2-5; 8 bases line up with TRBD1. The DNA end lines up better with TRBJ2-7; the J call may be wrong. The CDR3 totals 15 residues. Germline CDR1 and CDR2: MDHEN and SYDVKM. The CDR3 reads CASRTADRGPYEQYF. The CDR3 region has the DNA TGTGCCAGCAGAACCGCCGACAGGGGCCCCTACGAGCAGTACTTC.

The rearrangement uses TRBV7-2 and TRBJ2-5, with D uncertain. The J call may be wrong; the DNA end is better matched by TRBJ2-7. CDR1 and CDR2 (germline): SGHTA, FQGNSA. This CDR3 has 12 amino acids. This chain's CDR3 is CASSANSYEQYF. CDR3 nucleotide sequence: TGTGCCAGCAGCGCCAACTCCTACGAGCAGTACTTC.

The CDR3 DNA sequence: TGTGCCAGCAGCTTTGAGGGGGCCGATTCACCCCTCCACTTT. Amino acids: CASSFEGADSPLHF. The chain is built from TRBV7-2 and TRBJ1-6; TRBD1 agrees at 7 bases. This CDR3 comprises 14 residues. CDR1 SGHTA and CDR2 FQGNSA come from the germline V gene. With 3 bases clipped from V and 8 bases from J, the junction kept 4 bases outside the gene matches.

V usage is TRBV6-5 and J usage is TRBJ2-7; no reliable D call. The CDR3 covers 13 residues. Germline V gives CDR1 MNHEY, CDR2 SVGAGI. V lost 2 bases and J 2 bases, leaving 7 bases between the germline ends. This chain's CDR3 is CASSYPDTYEQYF. The CDR3 region has the DNA TGTGCCAGCAGTTACCCCGACACCTACGAGCAGTACTTC.

The CDR3 nucleotides read TGTGCCAGCAGCGCAGCGGGTTACACAGATACGCAGTATTTT. Its protein product is CASSAAGYTDTQYF. V is TRBV14 and J is TRBJ2-3; the D gene is possibly TRBD2 (6 bases). The CDR3 contains 14 residues. V was clipped by 5 bases and J by 2 bases, with 11 bases between them. Germline CDR1 SGHDN, CDR2 FVKESK.

The V call is TRBV2, the J call TRBJ2-1; TRBD2 matches 13 bases. The V gene's germline CDR1 is SNHLY and CDR2 FYNNEI. V lost 7 bases and J lost 8; bases outside the gene matches: 20. There are 19 residues in the CDR3. CDR3 amino acids: CASKDYGTSGERGQYEQFF. CDR3 DNA: TGTGCCAGCAAAGATTATGGGACTAGCGGGGAGAGAGGGCAGTATGAGCAGTTCTTC.

The gene calls are TRBV11-2 and TRBJ2-4; weak D call: TRBD2 (7 bases). CDR1 and CDR2 from the germline V gene are SGHAT and FQNNGV. This CDR3 spans 14 amino acids. Trimming pared 0 bases from V and 8 bases from J, leaving 11 bases between. The CDR3 sequence is CASSLDRGRDIQYF. In DNA form, the CDR3 reads TGTGCCAGCAGCTTAGATAGGGGGAGGGACATTCAGTACTTC. The variable domain in full, completed from reference TRBV11-2 and TRBJ2-4, reads EAGVAQSPRYKIIEKRQSVAFWCNPISGHATLYWYQQILGQGPKLLIQFQNNGVVDDSQLPKDRFSAERLKGVDSTLKIQPAKLEDSAVYLCASSLDRGRDIQYFGAGTRLSVL.

The sample holds a few counts of this clone. V usage is TRBV7-2 and J usage is TRBJ2-3; no definite D call. V dropped 5 bases and J dropped 0 bases, with 6 bases sitting between them. The V gene's germline CDR1 is SGHTA and CDR2 FQGNSA. This CDR3 has 13 amino acids. The CDR3 protein is CASSPYSTDTQYF. DNA for the CDR3: TGTGCCAGCAGCCCCTATAGCACAGATACGCAGTATTTT. Using reference TRBV7-2 and TRBJ2-3 for the parts outside the CDR3, the full variable domain is GAGVSQSPSNKVTEKGKDVELRCDPISGHTALYWYRQSLGQGLEFLIYFQGNSAPDKSGLPSDRFSAERTGGSVSTLTIQRTQQEDSAVYLCASSPYSTDTQYFGPGTRLTVL.

The V gene is TRBV4-2, the J gene TRBJ1-5, with D possibly TRBD1 on 5 matching bases. In germline, CDR1 is LGHNA, CDR2 YNFKEQ. The CDR3 is 16 residues long. The V and J ends lost 0 bases and 2 bases respectively, with 11 bases between them. CDR3 amino acids: CASSQEGQGGNQPQHF. The CDR3 nucleotides are TGTGCCAGCAGCCAAGAAGGCCAGGGCGGCAATCAGCCCCAGCATTTT.

The V gene is TRBV2, the J gene TRBJ2-7, with D perhaps TRBD1 (6 bases). The CDR3 loop spans 13 amino acids. Germline V gene data show CDR1 as SNHLY and CDR2 as FYNNEI. V lost 5 bases and J 0 bases, leaving 8 bases between the germline ends. The CDR3 DNA sequence: TGTGCCAGCAGTACGGACAGCTCCTACGAGCAGTACTTC. Amino acid sequence: CASSTDSSYEQYF.

The gene calls are TRBV18 and TRBJ1-6; 7 bases map to TRBD1. This CDR3 has 16 residues. Germline assignment: CDR1 KGHSH and CDR2 LQKENI. V trimming: 6 bases; J trimming: 9 bases; junction bases outside the gene matches: 14. Here the CDR3 DNA reads TGTGCCAGCTCTAGGGGGCAAAGTGATAGTGGTTCACCCCTCCACTTT. This translates into CASSRGQSDSGSPLHF.

The rearrangement uses TRBV27 and TRBJ1-4; no clear D gene. The CDR3 consists of 14 residues. V lost 3 bases and J 8 bases, leaving 13 bases between the germline ends. CDR1 and CDR2 from the germline V gene are MNHEY and SMNVEV (reference sequence). Here the CDR3 reads CASSFSPRGEKLFF. In DNA, the CDR3 is TGTGCCAGCAGTTTTTCCCCCCGAGGAGAAAAACTGTTTTTT.

The gene calls are TRBV7-2 and TRBJ1-2; 7 nucleotides align to TRBD1. After removal of 5 bases from V and 7 bases from J, the junction contained 10 bases not matched to a gene. Germline CDR1 is SGHTA and CDR2 is FQGNSA. The CDR3 sequence is 14 residues long. This chain's CDR3 is CASSLRGTEPGYTF. Here the CDR3 DNA reads TGTGCCAGCAGCCTAAGGGGGACAGAACCTGGCTACACCTTC.

The chain combines TRBV5-1 with TRBJ1-2; D gene ambiguous. Trimming shortened V by 0 bases and J by 5 bases, and 11 bases separated the two germline ends. CDR3 length: 14 residues. CDR1 and CDR2 (germline): SGHRS, YFSETQ. The CDR3 loop is CASSLGLKQYGYTF. As DNA, the CDR3 is TGCGCCAGCAGCTTGGGGTTAAAGCAATATGGCTACACCTTC. Filled out from reference TRBV5-1 and TRBJ1-2, the complete variable domain reads KAGVTQTPRYLIKTRGQQVTLSCSPISGHRSVSWYQQTPGQGLQFLFEYFSETQRNKGNFPGRFSGRQFSNSRSEMNVSTLELGDSALYLCASSLGLKQYGYTFGSGTRLTVV.

The chain has TRBV7-2 and TRBJ1-2; 7 bases are shared with TRBD1. Germline CDR1 and CDR2: SGHTA and FQGNSA. The CDR3 runs 17 residues. The trim removed 1 base at V and 5 bases at J, leaving 13 bases unmatched. CDR3 amino acids: CASSLGTGFSQVYGYTF. In DNA, the CDR3 is TGTGCCAGCAGCTTAGGGACAGGCTTCTCCCAGGTGTATGGCTACACCTTC.

This chain connects TRBV19 to TRBJ2-5, with 9 nucleotides matching TRBD1. V lost 6 bases, J lost 5 bases, and 10 bases stayed unmatched. The CDR3 covers 15 residues. The V gene's germline CDR1 is LNHDA and CDR2 SQIVND (reference sequence). The DNA of the CDR3 is TGTGCCAGTAGCAAGAGCCAAGGGACAGGGGAGACCCAGTACTTC. This gives the protein CASSKSQGTGETQYF.

The chain has TRBV7-8 and TRBJ1-2, with D tentatively TRBD1 (5 bases). CDR1 SGHVS and CDR2 FQNEAQ come from the germline V gene. This CDR3 has 14 amino acids. V was clipped by 1 base and J by 7 bases, with 13 bases between them. This CDR3 is CASSLGGAVSGYTF. For the CDR3, the DNA is TGTGCCAGCAGCTTAGGGGGCGCGGTGTCTGGCTACACCTTC.

For this clone: The same CDR3 is also encoded by other DNA sequences in this sample. The J gene is TRBJ2-7, the V gene TRBV29-1; D may be TRBD2 (6 bases). The germline V gene has CDR1 SQVTM and CDR2 ANQGSEA. V gave up 3 bases and J gave up 4 bases, with 22 bases separating them. The CDR3 consists of 16 residues. The CDR3 is CSVDSSLGGIQYEQYF. DNA for the CDR3: TGCAGCGTTGATTCCTCACTGGGAGGAATCCAATACGAGCAGTACTTC.

The rearrangement uses TRBV2 and TRBJ2-2, with 12 nucleotides matching TRBD2. Germline CDR1 SNHLY, CDR2 FYNNEI. Unmatched junction bases numbered 3, after V lost 6 bases and J lost 1 base. The CDR3 runs 16 residues. The CDR3 DNA sequence: TGTGCCAGCAGGATGACTAGCGGGGGGAACACCGGGGAGCTGTTTTTT. As protein: CASRMTSGGNTGELFF.

V and J are TRBV5-4 and TRBJ2-3; 10 positions agree with TRBD2. The germline gives CDR1 SGHNT, CDR2 YYREEE (reference sequence). Trimming at V came to 2 bases and at J to 4 bases, leaving 10 bases not matched to a gene. The CDR3 extends over 17 amino acids. The CDR3 reads CASSLGSGGAAPDTQYF. CDR3 nucleotides: TGTGCCAGCAGCTTAGGGAGCGGGGGGGCCGCCCCAGATACGCAGTATTTT.

In nucleotides, the CDR3 is TGTGCCAGCAGTTCGCGGGGCAACTACAATGAGCAGTTCTTC. Protein product: CASSSRGNYNEQFF. The chain joins TRBV6-5 to TRBJ2-1, with D perhaps matching TRBD2 (6 bases). There are 14 residues in the CDR3. Trimming shortened V by 4 bases and J by 3 bases, and 10 bases separated the two germline ends. Germline V gene lookup returns CDR1 MNHEY and CDR2 SVGAGI.

The J gene is TRBJ1-2, the V gene TRBV27; D uncertain. CDR3 size: 13 residues. CDR1 and CDR2 from the germline V gene are MNHEY and SMNVEV (reference sequence). The ends were cut back, 6 bases at V and 8 bases at J, with 16 bases in the middle. This chain's CDR3 is CASSFVREEGYTF. Written as DNA, the CDR3 is TGTGCCAGCAGCTTCGTGAGGGAGGAAGGCTACACCTTC.

This clone was found a few times. This chain links TRBV7-2 with TRBJ1-5; 7 bases are shared with TRBD1. Germline assignment: CDR1 SGHTA and CDR2 FQGNSA. The junction had 8 bases not matched to a gene; V was cut back by 2 bases and J by 1 base. The CDR3 is 17 residues long. CDR3 nucleotides: TGTGCCAGCAGCTTAAATTCCGGGACAGCGAGCAATCAGCCCCAGCATTTT. Translating gives CASSLNSGTASNQPQHF. Together with reference TRBV7-2 and TRBJ1-5, the CDR3 gives the full variable domain: GAGVSQSPSNKVTEKGKDVELRCDPISGHTALYWYRQSLGQGLEFLIYFQGNSAPDKSGLPSDRFSAERTGGSVSTLTIQRTQQEDSAVYLCASSLNSGTASNQPQHFGDGTRLSIL.

CDR3 protein: CASSLGFGQGQGNTIYF. The CDR3 DNA follows: TGCGCCAGCAGCTTGGGGTTCGGGCAGGGCCAAGGAAACACCATATATTTT. The chain is built from TRBV5-1 and TRBJ1-3, with D perhaps TRBD1 (5 bases). In germline, CDR1 is SGHRS, CDR2 YFSETQ. Deletions cut 0 bases from V and 4 bases from J, with 17 bases between. This CDR3 spans 17 amino acids.

The V call is TRBV6-5, the J call TRBJ1-1, with 11 bases lining up with TRBD1. Losses at the gene ends were 2 bases for V and 8 bases for J; bases not matched to a gene: 7. The CDR3 has 15 amino acids. Germline V gene lookup returns CDR1 MNHEY and CDR2 SVGAGI. In DNA, the CDR3 is TGTGCCAGCAGTTACACCGGGACAGGGGGTCGCGAAGCTTTCTTT. Protein: CASSYTGTGGREAFF.